This TCR beta chain was recovered during a study of response to subunit inactivated influenza vaccine. Study results and limitations: The authors put forward the suggestion that each seasonal influenza vaccination may bring in only a limited number of new T cells.

Using its own MiXCR run on the RT-PCR reads, TCRdb lists one record per CDR3 protein. Found here are over 450,000 distinct CDR3 sequences, about an eighth of them singletons; the top ten hold under 15%. Turning to this clonotype: No antigen is known for it.

CDR1 and CDR2 (germline): SEHNR, FQNEAQ (reference sequence). CDR3 size: 17 residues. The J segment lost 4 bases and the V segment lost 6 bases, leaving 16 bases of the junction unmatched. The origin of this receptor is a man aged 45-60 years who received an inactivated influenza vaccine. The input for sequencing was PBMCs from blood, taken 35 to 45 days after vaccination. J is TRBJ2-7 and V is TRBV7-9; 9 bases are shared with TRBD1. CDR3 region: CASRTAGFGTGQYEQYF. The CDR3 DNA follows: TGTGCCAGCAGAACAGCAGGGTTCGGGACAGGGCAGTACGAGCAGTACTTC.